This record covers a single T cell receptor (beta chain). There were no patients who had received any treatment before thyroid surgery. These data belong to a study of metastatic and nonmetastatic thyroid tumors. Source study methods: Built for papillary thyroid cancer, a distant-metastasis classifier drew on CDR3 differences across clinicopathological groups. TCRdb called clones again from the PCR reads with MiXCR. TCRdb, not the original authors, processed these V and J calls. Of some 54,000 clones listed, around a sixth were seen once; the top ten hold approximately 3%. This CDR3 contains 14 residues. The trim removed 4 bases at V and 6 bases at J, leaving 3 bases unmatched.

The sequencing sample was made of blood. The clonotype was recovered from a female donor with papillary thyroid cancer or a benign thyroid nodule (not recorded which). Some clones in this sample may be carry-over from other donors' samples. This rearrangement joins TRBV12-3 or TRBV12-4 to TRBJ1-5; 10 positions agree with TRBD1. CDR3 sequence reads: CASSSGTGAQPQHF. The CDR3 region has the DNA TGTGCCAGCAGTTCCGGGACAGGGGCTCAGCCCCAGCATTTT.